A single TCR beta chain is shown here with its context. There is no known antigen for this receptor. The input lacks base qualities; no much larger clone sits a single base away. The data belong to a study of OX40 agonist ivuxolimab in advanced cancers. For the study in its entirety: Ivuxolimab was an agonistic, fully human IgG2 monoclonal antibody directed against OX40 (CD134), a costimulatory receptor. The purpose of peripheral TCRbeta sequencing was to test whether ivuxolimab changed TCR sequence diversity and led to clonal T-cell expansion. Prior anti-PD-1, anti-PD-L1 or anti-CTLA-4 therapy was permitted, and 40% of dose-escalation patients had received checkpoint inhibitors. In the dose-escalation cohort, roughly four fifths of patients were male, and the mean age was approximately 64 years, with a range of about 20 to 79. Among the roughly 52 dose-escalation patients, around 20 had hepatocellular carcinoma, about 15 melanoma, 9 renal cell carcinoma and 9 head and neck cancer. Partial responses occurred in three dose-escalation patients: two with cutaneous melanoma and one with hepatocellular carcinoma. The paper reports the monotherapy dose-escalation portion (N of about 47 patients) of the phase I ivuxolimab trial. Intravenous ivuxolimab was administered to patients every 2 weeks at six dose levels: 0.01, 0.1, 0.3, 1.5, 3 and 10 mg/kg. Broader findings and caveats from the paper: After ivuxolimab, CD8+ T cells had more expanded clones than CD4+ T cells on average. Antigen specificity was not determined for the clonally expanded peripheral T cells. In partial responders in the 0.1-3.0 mg/kg groups, normalized peripheral clonal expansion was found to be among the lowest, especially among CD8+ T cells. At doses of 0.1 to 3.0 mg/kg, clonal expansion of both CD4+ and CD8+ blood T cells was observed from baseline to week 6. Low levels of normalized T-cell clonal expansion were also seen in some nonresponding patients.

Patients with autoimmune disease history or receiving systemic immunosuppression were excluded from the trial. Peripheral blood for TCR sequencing was collected from all dose cohorts at baseline, on cycle 4 day 1, and on cycle 7 day 1. Samples were obtained from an open-label, multicenter, first-in-human phase I dose-escalation trial of ivuxolimab. Adults with locally advanced or metastatic melanoma, renal cell carcinoma, hepatocellular carcinoma or head and neck squamous cell carcinoma were enrolled in the trial. Before TCR sequencing, CD4+ T cells and CD8+ T cells were sorted from peripheral blood as separate populations. To sequence the TCRbeta CDR3 region, genomic DNA was isolated from the sorted cells. The immunoSEQ Assay was used for sequencing of TCRbeta CDR3 regions. The table was pulled from immuneACCESS by TCRdb, which kept in-frame rearrangements only. Such tables lose some clones; where checked, under half of the loss comes from unresolved V genes, and the rest has no known cause. The table for this sample lists about 36,000 clones; approximately 78% of them were counted only once. The ten biggest clones cover 22% of the sample.

Sequenced material: CD4+ or CD8+ T cells sorted from blood, taken in a trial of the OX40 agonist ivuxolimab. The TCR was taken from an adult with an advanced solid tumor such as melanoma, head and neck, liver or kidney cancer.

At the DNA level, the sequence is TGTGCCAGCAGTTATCGGGACCCAGACATTCAGTACTTC. Its amino acids are CASSYRDPDIQYF. The sequence joins TRBV6-5 to TRBJ2-4; the D gene is perhaps TRBD1 or TRBD2, as each covers 5 bases. From the germline V gene, CDR1 is MNHEY and CDR2 is SVGAGI. The cysteine opens and the phenylalanine closes a CDR3 of 13 amino acids. Just the 39-base CDR3 DNA is kept, in frame starting at base 1. V is cut by 3 bases and J by 8 bases, and the space between the germline ends is 11 bases.